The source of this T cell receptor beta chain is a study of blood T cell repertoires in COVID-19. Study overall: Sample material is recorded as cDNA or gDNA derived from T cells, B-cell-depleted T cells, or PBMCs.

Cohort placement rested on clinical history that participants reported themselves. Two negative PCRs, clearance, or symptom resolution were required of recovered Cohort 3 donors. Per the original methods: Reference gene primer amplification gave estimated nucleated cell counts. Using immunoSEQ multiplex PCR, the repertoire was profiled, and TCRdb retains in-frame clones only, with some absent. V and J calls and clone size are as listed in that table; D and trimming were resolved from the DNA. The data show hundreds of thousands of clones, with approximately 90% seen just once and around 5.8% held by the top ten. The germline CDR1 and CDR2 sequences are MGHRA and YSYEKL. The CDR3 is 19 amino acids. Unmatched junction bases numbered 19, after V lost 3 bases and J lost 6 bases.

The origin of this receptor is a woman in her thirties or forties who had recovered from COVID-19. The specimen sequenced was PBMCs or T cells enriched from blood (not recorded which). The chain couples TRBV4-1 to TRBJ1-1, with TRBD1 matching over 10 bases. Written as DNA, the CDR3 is TGCGCCAGCAGCCATTCGTTAACCGGGACAGGGGCTAGAAAGGCTGAAGCTTTCTTT. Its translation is CASSHSLTGTGARKAEAFF.